This T cell receptor beta chain was documented in a study of human T cells and chemical hapten exposure. Time point indicated: pre-sensitization, week 0. The treatment: therapeutic diphenylcyclopropenone sensitization with weekly scalp DPC. Samples of blood were obtained prior to the application of each patch test. Each donor was an alopecia patient between 18 and 70 years of age who qualified for DPC. This CDR3 is 17 amino acids long. TCRdb re-analysed the RACE reads in MiXCR, keeping a single row per CDR3 protein. The data show about 120,000 distinct CDR3 sequences, about 13% seen once. V and J are TRBV12-2 and TRBJ2-2; TRBD1, the D gene given by the table, was not confirmed from the DNA. TRBV12-2 corresponds to a pseudogene. This TCR derives from a woman aged 18-30 years with alopecia areata. Some clones in this sample may be carry-over from other donors' samples. The sample here was whole blood, taken in connection with sensitization to the hapten diphenylcyclopropenone (DPC). Written as DNA, the CDR3 is TGTGCAAGTCGCCCACTGCCGGGACAGGGGAGCACCGGGGAGCTGTTTTTT. Amino acid sequence: CASRPLPGQGSTGELFF.